These 17 T cell receptor beta chains originate from one sample sequenced in a study of CD8+CD57+ T cells in acquired aplastic anemia. TCR beta VDJ combinations and CDR3 sequences were profiled from genomic DNA. MiXCR, applied by TCRdb to the reads, yields one record per CDR3 protein. The sample consists of 150,000 to 200,000 distinct CDR3 sequences, around 66% of them appearing once. The sample was sorted CD4+, CD8+, or CD8+CD57+ T cells (not recorded which) from PBMCs. These receptors all stem from a human donor with severe aplastic anemia or a healthy control (not recorded which).

In regard to this clonotype: This may come from a read error, since a much larger clone is one base off. The chain couples TRBV7-2 to TRBJ2-2; maybe TRBD2 (5 bases). Germline CDR1 SGHTA, CDR2 FQGNSA. The CDR3 runs 18 residues. CDR3 in DNA: TGTGCCAGCAGCCAAGAGGACGCGGGCACGGGTTGGACCGGGGAGCTGGTTTTT. It encodes CASSQEDAGTGWTGELVF.

This clonotype has at least ten counts. The V call is TRBV11-1, the J call TRBJ2-5, with unresolved D. Trimming cost V 1 base and J 1 base, with 10 bases left between them. This CDR3 region has 15 residues. Germline V gives CDR1 SGHAT, CDR2 FQDESV (reference sequence). DNA of the CDR3: TGTGCCAGCAGCTTAGGCGCTGCAGCCCAAGAGACCCAGTACTTC. Residues: CASSLGAAAQETQYF.

A few counts support this clonotype. This chain connects TRBV2 to TRBJ2-7; D remains unclear. CDR3 length: 12 residues. V dropped 5 bases and J dropped 7 bases, with 12 bases sitting between them. Germline CDR1 reads SNHLY; CDR2 reads FYNNEI. The CDR3 DNA sequence: TGTGCCAGCAGTTTGGGGTTACGGGAGCAGTACTTC. Protein product: CASSLGLREQYF. The entire variable domain, with the rest obtained from reference TRBV2 and TRBJ2-7, is as follows: EPEVTQTPSHQVTQMGQEVILRCVPISNHLYFYWYRQILGQKVEFLVSFYNNEISEKSEIFDDQFSVERPDGSNFTLKIRSTKLEDSAMYFCASSLGLREQYFGPGTRLTVT.

V and J are TRBV20-1 and TRBJ2-5, with TRBD2 as a possible D gene (5 bases). This CDR3 is 13 amino acids long. V lost 6 bases, J lost 2 bases, and 13 bases lay in between. Germline CDR1 and CDR2: DFQATT and SNEGSKA (reference sequence). CDR3 nucleotide sequence: TGCAGTGCCGTGTTCGGGGTACAAGAGACCCAGTACTTC. It yields the protein CSAVFGVQETQYF.

The chain employs TRBV6-2 or TRBV6-3 and TRBJ1-2, with TRBD1 matching over 9 bases. The CDR3 has 15 amino acids. Germline trimming cut 0 bases from V and 4 bases from J; bases unmatched to any gene: 3. Germline loops: CDR1 MNHEY, CDR2 SVGEGT. In DNA, the CDR3 is TGTGCCAGCAGTTACTCGGGACAGGGACTCTATGGCTACACCTTC. It encodes CASSYSGQGLYGYTF.

This clonotype came up many times. V is TRBV20-1 and J is TRBJ2-1; D not resolved. V was shortened by 0 bases and J by 2 bases, with 11 bases between the two germline ends. Germline V gives CDR1 DFQATT, CDR2 SNEGSKA (reference sequence). The CDR3 has 15 residues. DNA of the CDR3: TGCAGTGCTAGAGAAGAAACGACGCCCTACAATGAGCAGTTCTTC. Its translation is CSAREETTPYNEQFF.

This sequence joins TRBV2 and TRBJ2-2, with 9 nucleotides matching TRBD2. Looked up from germline, CDR1 is SNHLY and CDR2 is FYNNEI. Trimming at V came to 4 bases and at J to 0 bases, leaving 6 bases not matched to a gene. This CDR3 region has 17 residues. The chain's CDR3 is CASSVATSGTNTGELFF. CDR3 DNA sequence: TGTGCCAGCAGTGTAGCGACTAGCGGTACGAACACCGGGGAGCTGTTTTTT.

This clonotype has only one observation. The genes are TRBV5-1 and TRBJ2-5; 10 bases agree with TRBD1. J lost 2 bases, V lost 4 bases, and 8 bases had no gene match. Germline CDR1 and CDR2: SGHRS and YFSETQ. The CDR3 consists of 16 residues. The CDR3 protein is CASSRTTGQGQETQYF. DNA for the CDR3: TGCGCCAGCAGCAGGACAACGGGACAGGGGCAAGAGACCCAGTACTTC.

The chain recombines TRBV28 with TRBJ1-2; 7 bases are shared with TRBD1. CDR1 and CDR2 (germline): MDHEN, SYDVKM. This CDR3 has 14 residues. Losses at the gene ends were 7 bases for V and 7 bases for J; bases not matched to a gene: 12. DNA of the CDR3: TGTGCCAGCATTAAAAGGGGGCGATTATTTGGCTACACCTTC. Translated: CASIKRGRLFGYTF.

This rearrangement joins TRBV10-3 to TRBJ2-5; possible D gene TRBD1, 6 bases. CDR1 is ENHRY and CDR2 is SYGVKD in the germline V gene. V was cut by 8 bases and J by 1 base, with 14 bases left in between. CDR3 length: 14 residues. The chain's CDR3 is CAISSQQGQETQYF. CDR3 sequence (DNA): TGTGCCATCTCCTCTCAACAGGGCCAAGAGACCCAGTACTTC.

The rearrangement uses TRBV29-1 and TRBJ2-7; 8 bases fit TRBD1. Losses at the gene ends were 8 bases for V and 6 bases for J; bases not matched to a gene: 12. The CDR3 length is 13 residues. The V gene's germline CDR1 is SQVTM and CDR2 ANQGSEA. The CDR3, as DNA: TGCAGCACCTCCGGGACAGGAGCTTCCGAGCAGTACTTC. It translates to CSTSGTGASEQYF.

This clonotype came up many times. The J gene is TRBJ1-2, the V gene TRBV20-1; D is unresolved. Germline values: CDR1 DFQATT, CDR2 SNEGSKA (reference sequence). Trimming removed 3 bases at V and 3 bases at J, with 11 bases between. The CDR3 is 13 residues long. The CDR3 is CSASYTEDYGYTF. CDR3 sequence (DNA): TGCAGTGCTAGTTACACGGAGGACTATGGCTACACCTTC.

The CDR3 reads CASSLISGGSYEQYF. DNA for the CDR3: TGTGCCAGCAGCTTAATCAGCGGAGGCTCCTACGAGCAGTACTTC. The chain joins TRBV7-3 to TRBJ2-7; D may be TRBD2 (5 bases). The CDR3 runs 15 residues. V was cut by 1 base and J by 0 bases, with 10 bases left in between. Germline values: CDR1 SGHTA, CDR2 FQGTGA.

This chain connects TRBV7-8 to TRBJ2-7; D remains unclear. Germline loops: CDR1 SGHVS, CDR2 FQNEAQ. V lost 5 bases, J lost 6 bases, and 14 bases lay in between. This CDR3 contains 13 residues. The CDR3 bases are TGTGCCAGCAGCCCCTCTAAGGGAAGCGAGCAGTACTTC. This encodes CASSPSKGSEQYF.

The sample holds many counts of this clonotype. This sequence joins TRBV13 and TRBJ2-7; D is possibly TRBD1 or TRBD2 (5 bases each). The CDR3 extends over 18 amino acids. V shed 5 bases and J shed 2 bases, with 25 bases lying between them. Germline CDR1 and CDR2: PRHDT and FYEKMQ (reference sequence). The CDR3 region is CASSARIDPGRSTYEQYF. The CDR3 DNA is TGTGCCAGCAGCGCTCGTATCGACCCGGGACGGTCCACCTACGAGCAGTACTTC.

V is TRBV10-3 and J is TRBJ2-7; 7 bases match TRBD1. Germline CDR1 ENHRY, CDR2 SYGVKD. The CDR3 contains 13 residues. The ends lost 10 bases at V and 5 bases at J; junction bases unmatched: 11. CDR3 coding DNA: TGTGCCAGCAGAACCGGGACAGACAACGAGCAGTACTTC. Its protein is CASRTGTDNEQYF.

On this clonotype: Lacking the conserved final phenylalanine or tryptophan, this CDR3 likely reflects a read error. V and J are TRBV10-1 and TRBJ2-7; the match to TRBD1 covers 7 bases. J gave up 2 bases and V 3 bases, and 4 bases lay outside the gene matches. The CDR3 is 14 residues long. CDR1 is WNHNN, CDR2 SYGVQD, per germline (reference sequence). DNA for the CDR3: TGCGCCAGCAGTGAAGGACAGGCGCCCTACGAGCAGTACTCC. Amino acids: CASSEGQAPYEQYS.